The sample holds a few counts of the clone carrying this T cell receptor beta chain. The entry originates in a study of cytomegalovirus exposure and HLA in healthy donors. Germline V CDR1 and CDR2: LGHNA, YNFKEQ. The CDR3 length is 16 residues. Trimming at V came to 3 bases and at J to 1 base, leaving 4 bases not matched to a gene. Use of 60 Vbeta and 13 Jbeta primers characterized the PCR. Sequencing was performed with immunoSEQ multiplex PCR; in TCRdb, only in-frame clones are kept and a portion is missing. This table has 95,000 to 150,000 clones, less than 20% appearing once. The sample taken for sequencing was PBMCs. The sequence came from a woman between 18 and 29 years old in good health and CMV-seronegative. The rearrangement uses TRBV4-2 and TRBJ2-1; 9 nucleotides match TRBD2. Here the CDR3 reads CASSQASGNSYNEQFF. As DNA, the CDR3 is TGTGCCAGCAGCCAGGCTAGCGGGAATTCCTACAATGAGCAGTTCTTC.